This is a list of T cell receptor beta chains from one sample in a study of blood T cell repertoires in COVID-19. TCRdb keeps only in-frame clones here, not all; method: immunoSEQ multiplex PCR. Of 200,000 or so clones detected, 70% to 90% appear once; the ten largest clones hold 2.9%. Sequencing was performed on peripheral blood. These receptors all stem from a man aged 45 to 65 who had recovered from COVID-19. The conserved cysteine and the conserved F or W are not part of the CDR3 here. D genes are given only for firm matches.

d_call	v_call	j_call	cdr3_length	cdr3_aa
NA	TRBV24-1	TRBJ2-4	12	ATTSRGVKNIQY
NA	TRBV2	TRBJ2-5	12	ATCGTVGQETQY
NA	TRBV5-1	TRBJ1-1	11	ASSLVGSTEAF
NA	TRBV18	TRBJ1-3	15	ASSPTTVTISGNTIY
TRBD2	TRBV6-5	TRBJ2-7	13	ASGLGLAGVYEQY
NA	TRBV5-1	TRBJ2-1	19	ASSLAPQSLNRESSYNEQF
TRBD1	TRBV28	TRBJ2-3	13	ASSFLQGVTDTQY
TRBD2	TRBV5-1	TRBJ2-7	12	ASSFEGGPYEQY
TRBD1	TRBV30	TRBJ2-4	15	AWSGATGDPAKNIQY
TRBD1	TRBV6-4	TRBJ2-1	13	ASSEYGTGGIQQF
TRBD1	TRBV7-8	TRBJ2-5	11	ATGTGAMKTQY
NA	TRBV28	TRBJ1-5	13	ASSSPLEGDQPQH
NA	TRBV7-6	TRBJ2-3	13	ASSGRGGGTDTQY
TRBD1	TRBV15	TRBJ1-4	11	ATSGTGGEKLF
NA	TRBV7-2	TRBJ2-1	10	ASSLTTIEQF
TRBD2	TRBV10-2	TRBJ2-3	13	ASKTGTSSADTQY
NA	TRBV27	TRBJ2-3	14	ASSPSSGGGSDTQY
NA	TRBV27	TRBJ2-7	13	ASRQYGRINYEQY
TRBD2	TRBV9	TRBJ2-2	14	ASSVRGGRNTGELF
TRBD1	TRBV30	TRBJ2-7	12	AWSGWDRGREQY
NA	TRBV27	TRBJ2-7	14	ASSWLLDLIVSEQY
NA	TRBV18	TRBJ2-1	16	ASSPIYPPGLQHSEQF
TRBD1	TRBV7-2	TRBJ2-7	14	ASSLAVGQGRNEQY
TRBD1	TRBV30	TRBJ1-2	10	ALDRGVFGYT
TRBD1	TRBV5-4	TRBJ2-5	13	ASSLTGGNQETQY
NA	TRBV9	TRBJ2-1	14	ASSVADSRSYNEQF
NA	TRBV19	TRBJ2-7	12	ATKDPGIAYEQY
TRBD2	TRBV6-6	TRBJ2-7	13	ASSDGTSGSYEQY
NA	TRBV5-1	TRBJ2-7	13	ASSLGGQLSYEQY
TRBD1	TRBV5-1	TRBJ2-7	10	ASSLQGFEQY
TRBD1	TRBV6-1	TRBJ1-6	14	ASSEDRDRFAPPLH
TRBD2	TRBV15	TRBJ2-5	16	ATSRDYGTSGYLETQY
NA	TRBV7-9	TRBJ2-1	13	ASSYRGLVSHEQF
TRBD1	TRBV7-9	TRBJ2-7	14	ASSLTSGQGLYEQY
NA	TRBV6-5	TRBJ1-5	13	ASSRRGGSNQPQH
TRBD2	TRBV5-1	TRBJ2-7	13	ASSLLAGDSYEQY
TRBD1	TRBV28	TRBJ1-2	13	ASGTPGQDNYGYT
TRBD2	TRBV4-1	TRBJ2-7	13	ASSQDEAGGREQY
TRBD1	TRBV24-1	TRBJ2-2	14	ATSDRGQGAAGELF
TRBD2	TRBV27	TRBJ2-7	13	ASSLHRGGNYEQY
TRBD1	TRBV6-5	TRBJ1-5	11	ASKDRLGQPQH
TRBD1	TRBV10-2	TRBJ2-1	10	ASSGQGNEQF
NA	TRBV6-5	TRBJ1-2	11	ASSSLQGTGYT
NA	TRBV28	TRBJ1-3	14	ASRFLGSSTGNTIY
TRBD2	TRBV19	TRBJ2-7	15	ASSIANLAGGYHEQY
NA	TRBV10-3	TRBJ1-2	11	AISKDKNYGYT
NA	TRBV5-1	TRBJ1-1	13	ASSLGQGSNTEAF
TRBD2	TRBV4-2	TRBJ2-7	14	ASSLRTSGNVDEQY